The sequence of this T cell receptor beta chain was determined in a study of blood T cells in healthy people across ages. About the research overall: When template switching was applied, about one barcoded beta molecule was captured per two T cells.

A second PCR of roughly 6 to 12 cycles used a sample-barcoded 5' primer and a J-beta primer mix. The template-switch adaptor, which had 12 random nucleotides, put a tag on each cDNA molecule. TCRdb re-analysed the 5' RACE reads in MiXCR, keeping a single row per CDR3 protein. The sample contains 800,000 to 1,300,000 distinct CDR3 sequences, roughly 24% of which appear only once. Germline CDR1 reads ENHRY; CDR2 reads SYGVKD. The length of the CDR3 is 18 residues. V lost 3 bases to trimming and J lost 7 bases; unmatched junction nucleotides: 11. This clonotype was seen a few times. These data are also associated with another study on T cells of mothers and their children. Per that paper: Mothers and children who were related shared slightly more overlap than unrelated pairs, but not significantly more.

The sequencing input was blood. The sequence came from a girl aged 2 to 10 in good health. The V call is TRBV10-3, the J call TRBJ2-1, with 14 bases that match TRBD2. In DNA form, the CDR3 reads TGTGCCATCAGTGACGGACTAGCGGGAGGTTTATTGTATAATGAGCAGTTCTTC. It translates to CAISDGLAGGLLYNEQFF.